A single sample is the source of the 22 T cell receptor beta chains below, sequenced in a study of molecular identifiers for immune sequencing clone quantification. TCRdb re-called the PCR reads through MiXCR, storing one row per CDR3 protein. This table holds just under 650,000 distinct CDR3 sequences, 15% to 20% found once. The sequencing input was naive CD8+ T cells from blood, with Jurkat cell RNA spiked in. The subset is: FACS-sorted CD8+CD4-CCR7+CD45RA+ naive T cells. These receptors all stem from a human donor in good health. Some libraries in this study had Jurkat cell RNA spiked in.

The sample holds a few counts of this clonotype. The DNA of the CDR3 is TGTGCCAGCAGTAGGGGGGCCGAGAATGAAAAACTGTTTTTT. Protein: CASSRGAENEKLFF. V and J are TRBV25-1 and TRBJ1-4; a possible D gene is TRBD1 (6 bases). Looked up from germline, CDR1 is MGHDK and CDR2 is SYGVNS. Trimming stripped 5 bases from V and 5 bases from J, with 12 bases between. The CDR3 contains 14 residues.

The chain carries TRBV11-3 and TRBJ2-7, with 9 bases lining up with TRBD2. The CDR3 is 15 amino acids. CDR1 and CDR2 (germline): SGHNT, YENEEA. Trimming took 5 bases from V and 5 from J; bases not matched to a gene: 10. This chain's CDR3 is CASSPQAGGRDEQYF. Here the CDR3 DNA reads TGTGCCAGCAGCCCCCAAGCGGGGGGCCGTGACGAGCAGTACTTC.

In this sample, this clonotype turned up a few times. This rearrangement joins TRBV20-1 to TRBJ2-7, with D possibly called TRBD1 or TRBD2 (5 bases each). V was trimmed by 1 base and J by 2 bases, leaving 15 bases between them. Germline CDR1 reads DFQATT; CDR2 reads SNEGSKA (reference sequence). This CDR3 contains 15 residues. The CDR3: CSARGRAGGPYEQYF. The CDR3 DNA reads as TGCAGTGCTAGAGGCAGGGCAGGAGGACCCTACGAGCAGTACTTC.

This clonotype has ten or more counts. The gene calls are TRBV20-1 and TRBJ2-7, with D perhaps TRBD1 or TRBD2 (5 bases each). V lost 3 bases and J lost 0, with 15 bases in between. Looked up from germline, CDR1 is DFQATT and CDR2 is SNEGSKA (reference sequence). This CDR3 contains 15 residues. CDR3 in DNA: TGCAGTGCTAGGACTCCCGGGACGTACTCCTACGAGCAGTACTTC. This encodes CSARTPGTYSYEQYF.

This clonotype was observed many times. The V gene is TRBV4-3, the J gene TRBJ2-3, with D possibly TRBD1 on 6 matching bases. This CDR3 has 15 amino acids. The germline V gene encodes CDR1 LGHNA and CDR2 YSLEER. The germline V and J ends were trimmed by 0 bases and 6 bases, with 13 bases remaining between them. The CDR3 DNA follows: TGCGCCAGCAGCCAAGAATGGGGACAATCCGATACGCAGTATTTT. This codes for CASSQEWGQSDTQYF.

Regarding this clonotype: A much larger clone sits a single nucleotide away, making a read error possible. CDR3 protein: CASSLEGGGWADTRYF. Here the CDR3 DNA reads TGTGCCAGCAGCTTAGAGGGCGGGGGGTGGGCAGATACGCGGTATTTT. The chain employs TRBV7-8 and TRBJ2-3; 8 bases align to TRBD2. This CDR3 spans 16 amino acids. Germline-derived CDR1 and CDR2 are SGHVS and FQNEAQ.

On this clonotype itself: Likely a read error: the CDR3 ends without its conserved phenylalanine or tryptophan. V gene TRBV9 combines with J gene TRBJ2-3, with no clear D. The CDR3 runs 15 residues. CDR1 and CDR2 from the germline V gene are SGDLS and YYNGEE. Trimming stripped 6 bases from V and 5 bases from J, with 19 bases between. The CDR3 sequence is CASTSDSSAEDTQYS. CDR3 in DNA: TGTGCCAGCACCAGTGATTCTTCCGCCGAAGATACGCAGTATTCT.

This clonotype was seen ten or more times. The V and J genes are TRBV4-1 and TRBJ2-7; 9 bases fit TRBD2. The ends lost 0 bases at V and 12 bases at J; junction bases unmatched: 21. Germline V gene data show CDR1 as MGHRA and CDR2 as YSYEKL. The CDR3 consists of 18 residues. The CDR3 DNA is TGCGCCAGCAGCCAAGATGTCGGTCTAGCGGGATTCGCTACGGCCGCGTACTTC. It is translated as CASSQDVGLAGFATAAYF.

The sample holds a few counts of this clonotype. The conserved phenylalanine or tryptophan normally closing the CDR3 is absent here, so this likely arose from a read error. This chain links TRBV11-2 with TRBJ1-1, with D perhaps matching TRBD1 (5 bases). Germline assignment: CDR1 SGHAT and CDR2 FQNNGV. V was shortened by 2 bases and J by 5 bases, with 12 bases between the two germline ends. The CDR3 contains 14 residues. In nucleotides, the CDR3 is TGTGCCAGCAGCTTATTGAATCGGGGGACTGAAGCTTTCCTT. Its protein is CASSLLNRGTEAFL.

This clonotype showed up just a few times. This chain links TRBV3-2 with TRBJ2-5; the tabulated D call, TRBD1, remains unverified against the DNA. TRBV3-2 is marked as a pseudogene. This CDR3 has 16 amino acids. The CDR3 bases are TGTGCCAGCAGCCAAGATTTAGGGGTCCCCCAAGAGACCCAGTACTTC. Its translation: CASSQDLGVPQETQYF.

This clonotype was detected a few times. This rearrangement joins TRBV9 to TRBJ2-2; maybe TRBD1 (6 bases). Looked up from germline, CDR1 is SGDLS and CDR2 is YYNGEE. The CDR3 spans 15 residues. The ends were cut back, 1 base at V and 3 bases at J, with 10 bases in the middle. The CDR3 nucleotides read TGTGCCAGCAGCGTATACGGGACATACACCGGGGAGCTGTTTTTT. Translated: CASSVYGTYTGELFF.

The table lists this clonotype with a few counts. The rearrangement joins TRBV12-3 or TRBV12-4 to TRBJ2-7; possibly TRBD1 or TRBD2 for D (5 bases each). Trimming shortened V by 1 base and J by 9 bases, and 13 bases separated the two germline ends. The CDR3 has 13 amino acids. This CDR3 reads CASSLVEWDGQYF. In DNA form, the CDR3 reads TGTGCCAGCAGTTTAGTGGAGTGGGACGGGCAGTACTTC.

This clonotype was seen many times. This rearrangement joins TRBV7-2 to TRBJ1-1; 7 bases match TRBD1. The CDR3 has 13 amino acids. The J segment lost 0 bases and the V segment lost 8 bases, leaving 3 bases of the junction unmatched. Per germline, CDR1 SGHTA and CDR2 FQGNSA. The CDR3 sequence is CASWDRLNTEAFF. CDR3 in DNA: TGTGCCAGCTGGGACAGATTGAACACTGAAGCTTTCTTT.

This clonotype was seen at least ten times. The rearrangement links TRBV30 to TRBJ2-3, with 9 bases fitting TRBD2. The V segment lost 0 bases and the J segment 1 base; nucleotides outside the gene matches: 5. CDR1 GTSNPN and CDR2 SVGIG come from the germline V gene (reference sequence). There are 16 residues in the CDR3. CDR3 sequence: CAWSVGSGGRTDTQYF. The CDR3 DNA is TGTGCCTGGAGTGTAGGAAGCGGGGGGCGCACAGATACGCAGTATTTT.

This clonotype was seen repeatedly, ten times or more. This sequence joins TRBV14 and TRBJ2-7; TRBD1 matches 9 bases. The CDR3 is made up of 14 amino acids. V lost 5 bases, J lost 4 bases, and 6 bases stayed unmatched. Germline assignment: CDR1 SGHDN and CDR2 FVKESK. CDR3 nucleotides: TGTGCCAGCAGCGAGGGACAGGGCTGGTACGAGCAGTACTTC. It is translated as CASSEGQGWYEQYF.

This clonotype has a count of ten or more. CDR3 sequence reads: CASSIDGGNEKLFF. In DNA, the CDR3 is TGTGCCAGTAGTATCGACGGGGGGAATGAAAAACTGTTTTTT. The chain couples TRBV19 to TRBJ1-4; tentatively, D is TRBD1 (5 bases). Trimming stripped 3 bases from V and 5 bases from J, with 10 bases between. CDR1 and CDR2 (germline): LNHDA, SQIVND (reference sequence). This CDR3 is 14 amino acids long.

This clonotype occurred many times. The V and J genes are TRBV24-1 and TRBJ2-1; D unresolved. V was cut by 4 bases and J by 5 bases, with 5 bases left in between. CDR1 is KGHDR and CDR2 is SFDVKD in the germline V gene. The CDR3 extends over 12 amino acids. The CDR3: CATSDQDNEQFF. CDR3 nucleotides: TGTGCCACCAGTGACCAAGACAATGAGCAGTTCTTC.

This clonotype was counted at least ten times. The chain has TRBV7-6 and TRBJ2-1; 11 nucleotides line up with TRBD2. The CDR3 sequence is 15 residues long. V lost 6 bases, J lost 7 bases, and 8 bases stayed unmatched. In germline, CDR1 is SGHVS, CDR2 FNYEAQ. CDR3 amino acids: CASSLLAGGVNEQFF. The CDR3 DNA is TGTGCCAGCAGTCTTCTAGCGGGGGGCGTTAATGAGCAGTTCTTC.

This clonotype was seen only a few times. The genes are TRBV2 and TRBJ1-1, with D hard to call. Per germline, CDR1 SNHLY and CDR2 FYNNEI. V dropped 11 bases and J dropped 7 bases, with 8 bases sitting between them. This CDR3 contains 9 residues. CDR3 nucleotide sequence: TGTGCCGGCGGGCATGAAGCTTTCTTT. Translated, it gives CAGGHEAFF.

The genes are TRBV3-1 and TRBJ2-7; D not certain. CDR1 is LGHDT and CDR2 is YNNKEL in the germline V gene (reference sequence). The CDR3 is 15 residues long. V was cut by 4 bases and J by 5 bases, with 18 bases left in between. CDR3 in amino acids: CASSPANSGRNEQYF. The CDR3 DNA follows: TGTGCCAGCAGCCCCGCGAACTCCGGACGTAACGAGCAGTACTTC.

This chain links TRBV19 with TRBJ2-5; 7 bases are shared with TRBD1. This CDR3 is 14 amino acids long. Trimming cost V 5 bases and J 4 bases; bases outside gene matches: 7. The germline CDR1 and CDR2 sequences are LNHDA and SQIVND (reference sequence). The CDR3 DNA is TGTGCCAGTAGTGTACAGGGGTTGGTAGAGACCCAGTACTTC. This sequence encodes CASSVQGLVETQYF.

This clonotype came up a few times. The chain joins TRBV2 to TRBJ2-3, with TRBD1 as a possible D gene (6 bases). The V gene lost 3 bases and the J gene lost 2 bases, with 15 bases spanning the gap. Per germline, CDR1 SNHLY and CDR2 FYNNEI. The CDR3 length is 16 residues. The CDR3 coding sequence is TGTGCCAGCAGTGATAACAGGGTTTGGGACACAGATACGCAGTATTTT. Residues: CASSDNRVWDTDTQYF.